These T cell receptor beta chains were read from a single sample in a study of CD8+ T cells in alopecia areata. Generated by immunoSEQ multiplex PCR, the TCRdb table keeps only in-frame clones and is missing some. The data hold some 170,000 clones, with 58% observed a single time. The material sequenced was CD4+ T cells sorted from blood, taken between weeks 55 and 65, from a patient treated with tofacitinib. These receptors all stem from a human donor with alopecia areata. Each CDR3 is given with its conserved first and last residue. Fields, in order: J gene, V gene, D gene, CDR3 protein. A D gene is named only where the DNA matches it firmly.

j_call: TRBJ1-6
v_call: TRBV6-5
d_call: -
cdr3_aa: CASREVTPGSPLHF

j_call: TRBJ2-3
v_call: TRBV10-3
d_call: -
cdr3_aa: CAISETPERADTQYF

j_call: TRBJ2-3
v_call: TRBV5-6
d_call: -
cdr3_aa: CASSTSQLYDTQYF

j_call: TRBJ1-5
v_call: TRBV6-6
d_call: TRBD1
cdr3_aa: CASSPGQGNQPQHF

j_call: TRBJ1-1
v_call: TRBV7-9
d_call: -
cdr3_aa: CASSLQDPTAFF

j_call: TRBJ1-2
v_call: TRBV30
d_call: -
cdr3_aa: CAWCVFQGQDGYTF

j_call: TRBJ1-1
v_call: TRBV11-2
d_call: TRBD1
cdr3_aa: CASSLWATGGRTEAFF

j_call: TRBJ2-7
v_call: TRBV5-1
d_call: -
cdr3_aa: CASSPWANYEQYF

j_call: TRBJ1-4
v_call: TRBV7-9
d_call: TRBD1
cdr3_aa: CASSLAFGGQEKLFF

j_call: -
v_call: TRBV5-1
d_call: -
cdr3_aa: CASSLGGEVYEQYF

j_call: TRBJ2-3
v_call: TRBV29-1
d_call: -
cdr3_aa: CSVEDPDSTDTQYF

j_call: TRBJ2-7
v_call: TRBV29-1
d_call: -
cdr3_aa: CSVQGGGGYEQYF

j_call: TRBJ1-5
v_call: TRBV11-2
d_call: -
cdr3_aa: CASSLWSNQPQHF

j_call: TRBJ2-1
v_call: TRBV30
d_call: -
cdr3_aa: CAWRATKGQFF

j_call: TRBJ2-1
v_call: TRBV30
d_call: -
cdr3_aa: CAWTPGVSYNEQFF

j_call: TRBJ2-2
v_call: TRBV2
d_call: -
cdr3_aa: CASNIPGPSGELFF

j_call: TRBJ2-5
v_call: TRBV6-1
d_call: TRBD1
cdr3_aa: CAISEGQLQKTQYF

j_call: TRBJ2-7
v_call: TRBV18
d_call: -
cdr3_aa: CASSPPTGSEQYF

j_call: TRBJ1-3
v_call: TRBV27
d_call: -
cdr3_aa: CASSLRGFSGNTIYF

j_call: TRBJ2-1
v_call: TRBV10-3
d_call: -
cdr3_aa: CAISEWINEQFF

j_call: TRBJ2-6
v_call: TRBV4-2
d_call: -
cdr3_aa: CASSQDQRAGANVLTF

j_call: TRBJ1-6
v_call: TRBV2
d_call: -
cdr3_aa: CASSLGRPLHNSPLHF

j_call: TRBJ2-2
v_call: TRBV4-1
d_call: -
cdr3_aa: CASSQEGPVPGELFF

j_call: TRBJ1-1
v_call: TRBV5-6
d_call: -
cdr3_aa: CASSLMNTEAFF

j_call: TRBJ1-4
v_call: TRBV4-1
d_call: -
cdr3_aa: CASRHPGRSRGEKLFF

j_call: TRBJ2-7
v_call: TRBV5-1
d_call: -
cdr3_aa: CASSLEGSQYF

j_call: TRBJ2-7
v_call: TRBV5-6
d_call: -
cdr3_aa: CASSLAIEQYF